This TCR beta chain was sequenced in a study of T cell clonality in common variable immunodeficiency. Many counts were recorded for this clone. The read ends 3 residues early relative to the CDR3; the germline J gene fills the gap. From germline, CDR1 is SEHNR and CDR2 FQNEAQ (reference sequence). V shed 5 bases and J 0 bases; nucleotides not matched to a gene: 3. The CDR3 totals 14 residues. CVID and control samples used equivalent genomic DNA input. Only in-frame clones appear in the TCRdb table, and some are missing; sequencing was by immunoSEQ multiplex PCR. The sample shows roughly 58,000 clones, none of them appearing just once.

The rearrangement links TRBV7-9 to TRBJ2-5, with 7 positions matching TRBD1. Sequencing was performed on peripheral blood mononuclear cells. The TCR sequence derives from a person aged 18 to 70 in good health. The CDR3 is CASSLQGYQETQYF. The covered CDR3 bases are TGTGCCAGCAGCCTACAGGGGTACCAAGAGACC.